These T cell receptor beta chains were read from a single sample in a study of siplizumab effects on memory and regulatory T cells. The method was immunoSEQ multiplex PCR; TCRdb's version includes in-frame clones alone and lacks a portion of them. The sample has about 120,000 clones, about 93% seen once. The sequencing sample was made of non-Treg CD4+ T cells sorted from blood. These receptors all stem from a human donor in good health. CDR3s include the opening cysteine and the closing phenylalanine or tryptophan. D genes are given only for firm matches. Rows give clone size only sometimes, using once, few, many, or a class for an expanded clone.

clone_size | j_call | v_call | d_call | cdr3_aa | cdr3_nt
- | TRBJ1-6 | TRBV6-6 | - | CASSRDSPLHF | TGTGCCAGCAGCAGGGATTCACCCCTCCACTTT
once | TRBJ2-7 | TRBV6-1 | TRBD2 | CASSEAAGAEQYF | TGTGCCAGCAGTGAAGCGGCGGGAGCCGAGCAGTACTTC
once | TRBJ2-1 | TRBV7-3 | TRBD2 | CASSPGRGRDEQFF | TGTGCCAGCAGCCCTGGACGAGGGAGGGATGAGCAGTTCTTC
- | TRBJ1-4 | TRBV6-6 | - | CASSATGGTNEKLFF | TGTGCCAGCAGTGCAACAGGCGGCACTAATGAAAAACTGTTTTTT
- | TRBJ1-2 | TRBV5-1 | - | CASSLAGVGPNYGYTF | TGCGCCAGCAGCTTGGCCGGGGTCGGCCCTAACTATGGCTACACCTTC
- | TRBJ1-5 | TRBV2 | TRBD1 | CASSPGTVNQPQHF | TGTGCCAGCAGTCCCGGGACAGTCAATCAGCCCCAGCATTTT
- | TRBJ2-3 | TRBV5-4 | TRBD2 | CASSPKIASGGLWADTQYF | TGTGCCAGCAGCCCGAAAATTGCTAGCGGGGGGCTCTGGGCAGATACGCAGTATTTT
- | TRBJ1-3 | TRBV9 | - | CASSVVGGDLSGNTIYF | TGTGCCAGCAGCGTAGTTGGGGGGGACCTCTCTGGAAACACCATATATTTT
once | TRBJ2-3 | TRBV7-9 | TRBD2 | CASSFVAGGTDTQYF | TGTGCCAGCAGCTTCGTGGCGGGGGGCACAGATACGCAGTATTTT
- | TRBJ2-1 | TRBV6-5 | - | CASSLAISYNEQFF | TGTGCCAGCAGTCTTGCCATCTCCTACAATGAGCAGTTCTTC
- | TRBJ1-5 | TRBV27 | TRBD1 | CASRRTGARNQPQHF | TGTGCCAGCAGACGGACAGGGGCCCGCAATCAGCCCCAGCATTTT
- | TRBJ2-6 | TRBV10-2 | TRBD1 | CASRDRPTGANVLTF | TGCGCCAGCAGGGACAGGCCCACTGGGGCCAACGTCCTGACTTTC
once | TRBJ1-5 | TRBV6-5 | - | CASSPDRNSNQPQHF | TGTGCCAGCAGCCCAGACCGAAATAGCAATCAGCCCCAGCATTTT
few | TRBJ1-5 | TRBV6-1 | - | CASSEGPNQPQHF | TGTGCCAGCAGTGAAGGGCCCAATCAGCCCCAGCATTTT
- | TRBJ2-5 | TRBV5-1 | - | CASTQGAEETQYF | TGCGCCAGCACCCAAGGGGCGGAAGAGACCCAGTACTTC
- | TRBJ1-4 | TRBV10-3 | TRBD1 | CAIRPGGETNEKLFF | TGTGCCATCAGGCCAGGGGGCGAGACTAATGAAAAACTGTTTTTT
few | TRBJ1-6 | TRBV19 | TRBD1 | CASSPDRAVSYNSPLHF | TGTGCCAGTAGTCCAGACAGGGCGGTTAGCTATAATTCACCCCTCCACTTT
few | TRBJ1-3 | TRBV7-3 | - | CASSGNTIYF | TGTGCCAGCAGTGGAAACACCATATATTTT
- | TRBJ1-2 | TRBV6-6 | - | CASSQASYGYTF | TGTGCCAGCAGCCAAGCCTCCTATGGCTACACCTTC
- | TRBJ1-1 | TRBV28 | - | CASSFGTGAMNTEAFF | TGTGCCAGCAGTTTCGGCACAGGAGCGATGAACACTGAAGCTTTCTTT
- | TRBJ2-3 | TRBV28 | TRBD2 | CASSLAGGGPDTQYF | TGTGCCAGCAGTTTGGCTGGGGGGGGACCAGATACGCAGTATTTT
- | TRBJ2-7 | TRBV6-6 | - | CASKEGGSPSGDYF | TGTGCCAGCAAGGAGGGCGGATCACCCTCGGGGGATTACTTC
- | TRBJ1-1 | TRBV5-1 | - | CASSFGAVNTEAFF | TGCGCCAGCAGCTTTGGTGCAGTGAACACTGAAGCTTTCTTT
- | TRBJ1-4 | TRBV19 | - | CASKSRPTNEKLFF | TGTGCCAGTAAGAGTAGGCCAACTAATGAAAAACTGTTTTTT
- | TRBJ1-3 | TRBV28 | - | CASRPSSGTSGNTIYF | TGTGCCAGCAGACCCTCATCGGGGACCTCTGGAAACACCATATATTTT
- | TRBJ1-1 | TRBV18 | - | CASSPGQGNTEAFF | TGTGCCAGCTCACCAGGGCAGGGGAACACTGAAGCTTTCTTT
- | TRBJ2-7 | TRBV19 | - | CASSRALDSTTLGYEQYF | TGTGCCAGTAGTAGGGCTTTGGACTCCACTACTTTGGGCTACGAGCAGTACTTC
- | TRBJ2-1 | TRBV19 | TRBD2 | CASRRLGLAGGVSSYNEQFF | TGTGCCAGTAGAAGACTAGGACTAGCGGGGGGTGTAAGTTCCTACAATGAGCAGTTCTTC
- | TRBJ2-3 | TRBV6-6 | TRBD1 | CASRTGQGLDTQYF | TGTGCCAGCAGAACCGGACAGGGGCTAGATACGCAGTATTTT
- | TRBJ2-1 | TRBV7-6 | - | CASSSPSYNEQFF | TGTGCCAGCAGCTCCCCGTCATATAATGAGCAGTTCTTC
- | TRBJ1-5 | TRBV19 | - | CASTALGSGSNQPQHF | TGTGCCAGTACCGCACTCGGGTCTGGAAGCAATCAGCCCCAGCATTTT
- | TRBJ2-7 | TRBV5-1 | TRBD1 | CASSLEFGTGYEQYF | TGCGCCAGCAGCTTGGAATTCGGGACAGGGTACGAGCAGTACTTC
- | TRBJ1-6 | TRBV13 | - | CASSLKGNLHF | TGTGCCAGCAGCTTGAAGGGGAACCTCCACTTT
- | TRBJ1-2 | TRBV9 | - | CASSPGRLELYGYTF | TGTGCCAGCAGCCCCGGACGGTTAGAGCTCTATGGCTACACCTTC
- | TRBJ2-1 | TRBV19 | TRBD2 | CASSSGTTLHNEQFF | TGTGCCAGTAGTTCCGGGACTACCCTGCACAATGAGCAGTTCTTC
few | TRBJ2-7 | TRBV6-5 | - | CAGRSSYEQYF | TGTGCCGGTAGGTCTTCCTACGAGCAGTACTTC
once | TRBJ2-7 | TRBV7-3 | TRBD2 | CASSHSGGYEQYF | TGTGCCAGCAGCCATAGCGGGGGGTACGAGCAGTACTTC
- | TRBJ1-1 | TRBV5-6 | - | CASSLKGWDTEAFF | TGTGCCAGCAGCTTGAAGGGGTGGGACACTGAAGCTTTCTTT
- | TRBJ1-2 | TRBV29-1 | TRBD1 | CSVRQGDYGYTF | TGCAGCGTTAGACAGGGGGACTATGGCTACACCTTC
- | TRBJ1-5 | TRBV9 | TRBD1 | CASSEGQGPGQPQHF | TGTGCCAGCAGCGAAGGACAGGGTCCTGGTCAGCCCCAGCATTTT
- | TRBJ2-3 | TRBV9 | - | CASSVKGTDTQYF | TGTGCCAGCAGCGTAAAGGGCACAGATACGCAGTATTTT
- | TRBJ2-1 | TRBV5-1 | TRBD1 | CASSFPSTGTGLIDEQFF | TGCGCCAGCAGCTTCCCTTCGACCGGGACAGGGCTTATCGATGAGCAGTTCTTC
- | TRBJ2-3 | TRBV10-3 | TRBD2 | CAISESLWRGAADTQYF | TGTGCCATCAGTGAGTCGCTGTGGCGGGGGGCTGCGGATACGCAGTATTTT
- | TRBJ2-3 | TRBV5-1 | - | CASSLGASPADTQYF | TGCGCCAGCAGCTTGGGAGCTAGCCCCGCAGATACGCAGTATTTT
- | TRBJ1-5 | TRBV4-1 | TRBD1 | CASSQRTGETYGQPQHF | TGCGCCAGCAGCCAAAGGACAGGGGAGACCTACGGTCAGCCCCAGCATTTT
- | TRBJ1-1 | TRBV7-3 | - | CASSPTDRTEAFF | TGTGCCAGCAGCCCCACCGACCGGACTGAAGCTTTCTTT
- | TRBJ1-4 | TRBV11-2 | TRBD1 | CASSFDRVANEKLFF | TGTGCCAGCAGCTTCGACAGGGTAGCTAATGAAAAACTGTTTTTT
- | TRBJ1-5 | TRBV18 | TRBD1 | CASSKDRVGQPQHF | TGTGCCAGCTCAAAAGACAGGGTCGGGCAGCCCCAGCATTTT
- | TRBJ2-1 | TRBV4-2 | - | CASSRLLESYNEQFF | TGTGCCAGCAGCCGCCTGTTAGAGTCCTACAATGAGCAGTTCTTC
- | TRBJ2-1 | TRBV9 | TRBD2 | CASSTLDRGGSSYNEQFF | TGTGCCAGCAGCACTCTCGACCGCGGGGGGTCCTCCTACAATGAGCAGTTCTTC
- | TRBJ1-1 | TRBV13 | - | CASSLVGQNTEAFF | TGTGCCAGCAGCTTAGTTGGACAGAACACTGAAGCTTTCTTT
- | TRBJ2-5 | TRBV27 | - | CASSRSWGVERETQYF | TGTGCCAGCAGTCGAAGCTGGGGTGTGGAAAGGGAGACCCAGTACTTC